The rows below give T cell receptor beta chains drawn from one sample of a study of T cell repertoires in cytomegalovirus infection. MiXCR, run by TCRdb on the reads, gives a single entry per CDR3 protein. The sample yields about 530,000 distinct CDR3 sequences, more than 25% seen once. Sequenced: PBMCs. The receptors here all came from a human donor in good health (CMV status not recorded). Some clones in this sample may be carry-over from other donors' samples. Both conserved end residues are part of each CDR3. D genes are given only for firm matches. Clone size, where shown, is once, few, many, or a class for clones that have expanded.

TRBJ1-2 14 - TRBV7-2 many CASSQPGGFYGYTF TGTGCCAGCAGCCAACCCGGGGGGTTCTATGGCTACACCTTC
TRBJ2-3 13 - TRBV18 - CASSPTLGDTQYF TGTGCCAGCTCACCAACCTTAGGCGATACGCAGTATTTT
TRBJ2-5 13 - TRBV7-9 many CASSPPDSETQYF TGTGCCAGCAGCCCCCCCGACTCAGAGACCCAGTACTTC
TRBJ2-1 16 - TRBV27 - CASSFFSGPVLNEQFF TGTGCCAGCAGTTTTTTCTCGGGACCCGTCTTGAATGAGCAGTTCTTC
TRBJ2-5 19 TRBD2 TRBV5-1 - CASSPTSGRAAGNQETQYF TGCGCCAGCAGCCCGACTAGCGGGAGGGCCGCTGGGAACCAAGAGACCCAGTACTTC
TRBJ2-3 16 TRBD2 TRBV6-5 - CASSHGASGLGDTQYF TGTGCCAGCAGCCATGGGGCTAGCGGCTTAGGGGATACGCAGTATTTT
TRBJ2-1 12 - TRBV7-2 - CASSSLHWEQFF TGTGCCAGCAGCTCCCTACATTGGGAGCAGTTCTTC
TRBJ2-3 18 TRBD2 TRBV28 few CASSPLGLAGDRTDTQYF TGTGCCAGCAGTCCATTAGGACTAGCGGGAGATCGCACAGATACGCAGTATTTT
TRBJ2-3 21 TRBD2 TRBV7-2 - CASSLRSGPGTSGRATDTQYF TGTGCCAGCAGTCTACGTTCCGGACCCGGGACTAGCGGGAGGGCCACAGATACGCAGTATTTT
TRBJ2-2 15 - TRBV20-1 - CSAREASRDTGELFF TGCAGTGCTAGAGAGGCTAGCAGAGACACCGGGGAGCTGTTTTTT
TRBJ1-3 15 - TRBV4-1 - CASSQDATDGNTIYF TGCGCCAGCAGCCAAGACGCAACGGATGGAAACACCATATATTTT
TRBJ1-5 15 TRBD1 TRBV12-3/TRBV12-4 few CASSSRDSSNQPQHF TGTGCCAGCAGTTCCCGGGACAGCTCAAATCAGCCCCAGCATTTT
TRBJ2-3 14 TRBD2 TRBV20-1 - CSASGLAATDTQYF TGCAGTGCTTCGGGACTAGCGGCCACAGATACGCAGTATTTT
TRBJ1-2 15 TRBD1 TRBV7-2 - CASSQRLGTDYGYTF TGTGCCAGCAGCCAGCGTCTCGGGACAGACTATGGCTACACCTTC
TRBJ2-1 16 - TRBV7-9 - CASSLRGTQPYNEQFF TGTGCCAGCAGCTTACGGGGAACGCAACCATACAATGAGCAGTTCTTC
TRBJ1-5 15 - TRBV6-2/TRBV6-3 few CATSSGGVGNQPQHF TGTGCCACCTCGAGCGGGGGCGTAGGCAATCAGCCCCAGCATTTT
TRBJ2-7 15 TRBD2 TRBV7-2 many CASSPRLAGAPWQYF TGTGCCAGCAGCCCCCGACTAGCGGGAGCACCCTGGCAGTACTTC
TRBJ1-1 14 TRBD1 TRBV6-2/TRBV6-3 few CASSEEGAGTEAFF TGTGCCAGCAGTGAGGAGGGGGCGGGAACTGAAGCTTTCTTT
TRBJ1-5 13 - TRBV7-9 few CASSLKAGQPQHF TGTGCCAGCAGCTTAAAGGCGGGTCAGCCCCAGCATTTT
TRBJ2-7 10 - TRBV2 few CASSYYEQYF TGTGCCAGCAGTTACTACGAGCAGTACTTC
TRBJ2-3 15 - TRBV7-2 many CASSLAGVLTDTQYF TGTGCCAGCAGCTTAGCGGGAGTCCTCACAGATACGCAGTATTTT
TRBJ1-2 13 TRBD1 TRBV27 many CASSSQGALGYTF TGTGCCAGCAGCTCACAGGGGGCGCTTGGCTACACCTTC
TRBJ2-3 18 - TRBV6-5 - CASSTRGLRGSRPDTQYF TGTGCCAGCAGTACCAGGGGCCTTAGGGGGAGCCGGCCAGATACGCAGTATTTT
TRBJ1-3 15 - TRBV28 - CASRPSGSSGNTIYF TGTGCCAGCAGGCCGTCGGGGAGCTCTGGAAACACCATATATTTT
TRBJ2-5 14 - TRBV7-9 few CASYSTGGGETQYF TGTGCCAGCTACTCGACGGGTGGGGGAGAGACCCAGTACTTC